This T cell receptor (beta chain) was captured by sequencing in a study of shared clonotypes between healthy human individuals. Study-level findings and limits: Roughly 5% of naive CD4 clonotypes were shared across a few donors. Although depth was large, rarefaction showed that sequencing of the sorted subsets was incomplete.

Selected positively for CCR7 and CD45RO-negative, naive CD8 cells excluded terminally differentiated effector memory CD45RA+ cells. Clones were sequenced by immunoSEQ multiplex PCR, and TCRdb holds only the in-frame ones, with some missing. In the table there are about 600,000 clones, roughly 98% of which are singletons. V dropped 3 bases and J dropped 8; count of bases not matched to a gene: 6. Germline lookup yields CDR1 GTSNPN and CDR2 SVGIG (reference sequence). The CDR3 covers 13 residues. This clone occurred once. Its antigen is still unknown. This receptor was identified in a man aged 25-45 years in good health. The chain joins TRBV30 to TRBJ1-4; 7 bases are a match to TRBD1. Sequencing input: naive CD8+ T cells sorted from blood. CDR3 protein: CAWRGGGREKLFF. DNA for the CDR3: TGTGCCTGGAGGGGAGGGGGCCGCGAAAAACTGTTTTTT.